Shown below are 30 T cell receptor beta chains from a single sample sequenced in a study of spatial heterogeneity in lung cancer. TCRdb recomputed calls from the 5' RACE reads with MiXCR, one row per CDR3 protein. The sample lists about 94,000 distinct CDR3 sequences, around 19% occurring once. Time point reported: blood at routine non-recurrence follow-up after resection. Sequenced here: PBMCs, sampled at follow-up. These receptors were obtained from a male donor with early-stage non-small cell lung cancer.

This clonotype was recorded a few times. This chain links TRBV7-9 with TRBJ1-4; TRBD1 is a possible D gene (5 bases). The CDR3 runs to 15 residues. Per the germline V gene, CDR1 is SEHNR and CDR2 is FQNEAQ (reference sequence). Trimming pared 0 bases from V and 6 bases from J, leaving 11 bases between. Here the CDR3 DNA reads TGTGCCAGCAGCTTAGCTGGGAGCAGGGATGAAAAACTGTTTTTT. Protein: CASSLAGSRDEKLFF.

This chain links TRBV20-1 with TRBJ2-3; D unresolved. The CDR3 runs to 12 residues. Germline V gene data show CDR1 as DFQATT and CDR2 as SNEGSKA (reference sequence). Trimming shortened V by 3 bases and J by 7 bases, and 11 bases separated the two germline ends. CDR3 sequence (DNA): TGCAGTGCTAGCGCCTCCTCTTATACGCAGTATTTT. It codes for CSASASSYTQYF.

This chain connects TRBV18 to TRBJ1-3; a weak D match, TRBD1 (6 bases). The germline V gene has CDR1 KGHSH and CDR2 LQKENI. Trimming pared 3 bases from V and 2 bases from J, leaving 11 bases between. This CDR3 is 15 amino acids long. The CDR3 DNA is TGTGCCAGCTCACCGAGGACAGAAGCTGGAAACACCATATATTTT. It is translated as CASSPRTEAGNTIYF. Full variable domain (missing parts from reference TRBV18 and TRBJ1-3): NAGVMQNPRHLVRRRGQEARLRCSPMKGHSHVYWYRQLPEEGLKFMVYLQKENIIDESGMPKERFSAEFPKEGPSILRIQQVVRGDSAAYFCASSPRTEAGNTIYFGEGSWLTVV.

This clonotype was seen a few times. Written as DNA, the CDR3 is TGTGCCAGCAGCCCCCGGGACGCCTACTACGAGCAGTACGTC. Encoded protein: CASSPRDAYYEQYV. This chain links TRBV6-6 with TRBJ2-7; the D gene could be TRBD1 or TRBD2 (5 bases each). Trimming cost V 6 bases and J 3 bases, with 15 bases left between them. This CDR3 is 14 amino acids long. Germline V gene data show CDR1 as MNHNY and CDR2 as SVGAGI (reference sequence).

This clonotype was seen a few times. This rearrangement joins TRBV5-1 to TRBJ1-2, with 7 bases that match TRBD1. There are 15 residues in the CDR3. Trimming took 3 bases from V and 0 from J; bases not matched to a gene: 5. The germline V gene encodes CDR1 SGHRS and CDR2 YFSETQ. CDR3 coding DNA: TGCGCCAGCAGCTCCTCCGGGACAGCTAACTATGGCTACACCTTC. Its translation is CASSSSGTANYGYTF. The entire variable domain, with the rest obtained from reference TRBV5-1 and TRBJ1-2, is as follows: KAGVTQTPRYLIKTRGQQVTLSCSPISGHRSVSWYQQTPGQGLQFLFEYFSETQRNKGNFPGRFSGRQFSNSRSEMNVSTLELGDSALYLCASSSSGTANYGYTFGSGTRLTVV.

The J gene is TRBJ1-2, the V gene TRBV4-1, with 8 bases lining up with TRBD1. Germline V lookup: CDR1 MGHRA, CDR2 YSYEKL. With V trimmed by 4 bases and J by 2 bases, 6 bases remained unmatched. This CDR3 has 15 residues. CDR3 protein: CASSLYRGINYGYTF. The CDR3 DNA follows: TGCGCCAGCAGCCTGTACAGGGGGATAAACTATGGCTACACCTTC.

The rearrangement joins TRBV20-1 to TRBJ1-2; 7 bases map to TRBD1. CDR1 is DFQATT, CDR2 SNEGSKA, per germline (reference sequence). CDR3 length: 17 amino acids. The V segment lost 2 bases and the J segment 1 base; nucleotides outside the gene matches: 13. The CDR3 is CSARTTVRTGVNYGYTF. The DNA of the CDR3 is TGCAGTGCTAGAACTACCGTAAGGACAGGTGTTAACTATGGCTACACCTTC.

The sample holds a few counts of this clonotype. At one end the junction does not follow the germline gene, possibly because of a read error. Here the CDR3 DNA reads TGCAGTGCCAGGACAGCCGAAAACATTCAGTACTTC. Translated, it gives CSARTAENIQYF. This chain uses TRBV20-1 with TRBJ2-4; weak D call: TRBD1 (6 bases). This CDR3 contains 12 residues. The germline V gene has CDR1 DFQATT and CDR2 SNEGSKA (reference sequence).

This chain links TRBV10-1 with TRBJ1-5; D call uncertain. From germline, CDR1 is WNHNN and CDR2 SYGVQD (reference sequence). Trimming cost V 3 bases and J 4 bases, with 4 bases left between them. The CDR3 covers 12 residues. In nucleotides, the CDR3 is TGCGCCAGCAGTGATGGAAATCAGCCCCAGCATTTT. This gives the protein CASSDGNQPQHF.

This clonotype has only a few counts. The chain is built from TRBV6-1 and TRBJ1-5, with 8 bases that match TRBD1. The trim removed 4 bases at V and 0 bases at J, leaving 2 bases unmatched. Germline V lookup: CDR1 MNHNS, CDR2 SASEGT. The CDR3 totals 15 residues. The CDR3 sequence is CASSGQGHSNQPQHF. In nucleotides, the CDR3 is TGTGCCAGCAGTGGACAGGGGCATAGCAATCAGCCCCAGCATTTT.

The rearrangement joins TRBV11-2 to TRBJ2-1; possibly TRBD2 for D (6 bases). The CDR3 has 11 amino acids. Per germline, CDR1 SGHAT and CDR2 FQNNGV. The V end was cut by 5 bases, the J end by 10 bases, with 9 bases between. The CDR3 reads CASSLGLEQFF. The CDR3 region has the DNA TGTGCCAGCAGCCTCGGACTAGAGCAGTTCTTC.

The gene calls are TRBV4-3 and TRBJ2-2, with 7 nucleotides matching TRBD2. This CDR3 has 17 residues. J lost 0 bases, V lost 3 bases, and 7 bases had no gene match. Germline V gene sequence: CDR1 LGHNA, CDR2 YSLEER. Here the CDR3 reads CASSHRTSESNTGELFF. CDR3 nucleotide sequence: TGCGCCAGCAGCCACCGAACTAGCGAATCGAACACCGGGGAGCTGTTTTTT.

This clonotype was seen more than once but under ten times. The V and J genes are TRBV6-2 or TRBV6-3 and TRBJ2-7; TRBD2 matches at 9 bases. In germline, CDR1 is MNHEY, CDR2 SVGEGT. J gave up 2 bases and V 7 bases, and 9 bases lay outside the gene matches. This CDR3 has 15 residues. The CDR3 is CASTSLSGGTYEQYF. CDR3 nucleotides: TGTGCCAGCACCTCCCTCAGCGGGGGGACCTACGAGCAGTACTTC.

In this sample, this clonotype turned up a few times. The chain employs TRBV5-1 and TRBJ2-7, with 8 nucleotides matching TRBD1. The germline gives CDR1 SGHRS, CDR2 YFSETQ. V shed 3 bases, J shed 3 bases, and the junction held 8 bases outside the gene matches. This CDR3 has 15 amino acids. The CDR3, as DNA: TGCGCCAGCAGCTCAATCACAGGGGGAGGCTACGAGCAGTACTTC. Translated: CASSSITGGGYEQYF.

This clonotype has only a few counts. The rearrangement joins TRBV29-1 to TRBJ2-7; D tentatively reads TRBD1 or TRBD2 (6 bases each). The CDR3 runs 12 residues. Per the germline V gene, CDR1 is SQVTM and CDR2 is ANQGSEA. V was cut by 7 bases and J by 5 bases, with 15 bases left in between. CDR3 in DNA: TGCAGCGGTGCTCGGGGGCGGGACGAGCAGTACTTC. It codes for CSGARGRDEQYF.

The V and J genes are TRBV7-2 and TRBJ2-3; 9 positions match TRBD2. The CDR3 runs to 16 residues. The germline V gene has CDR1 SGHTA and CDR2 FQGNSA. Trimming at V came to 5 bases and at J to 4 bases, leaving 10 bases not matched to a gene. The chain's CDR3 is CASSPVGGRVSDTQYF. CDR3 DNA: TGTGCCAGCAGCCCAGTTGGCGGGAGGGTGTCAGATACGCAGTATTTT.

There are a few counts of this clonotype. The V and J genes are TRBV28 and TRBJ2-7, with 8 bases lining up with TRBD1. J lost 6 bases, V lost 2 bases, and 6 bases had no gene match. This CDR3 spans 14 amino acids. From germline, CDR1 is MDHEN and CDR2 SYDVKM. The CDR3 is CASSLPQGASEQYF. CDR3 DNA sequence: TGTGCCAGCAGTTTACCCCAGGGGGCGTCCGAGCAGTACTTC.

Only a few counts were recorded for this clonotype. This chain links TRBV5-6 with TRBJ1-5, with a tentative D call TRBD1 (5 bases). The germline V gene encodes CDR1 SGHDT and CDR2 YYEEEE. V was shortened by 1 base and J by 2 bases, with 16 bases between the two germline ends. The CDR3 covers 17 residues. CDR3: CASSLRGGVDGNQPQHF. The CDR3 DNA follows: TGTGCCAGCAGCTTGAGGGGAGGGGTGGATGGCAATCAGCCCCAGCATTTT.

V gene TRBV5-6 combines with J gene TRBJ2-7; 9 bases map to TRBD1. After removal of 4 bases from V and 4 bases from J, the junction contained 6 bases not matched to a gene. Germline lookup yields CDR1 SGHDT and CDR2 YYEEEE. CDR3 length equals 14 residues. The CDR3 DNA sequence: TGTGCCAGCAGCAATTGGGACAGGGAGTACGAGCAGTACGTC. As protein: CASSNWDREYEQYV.

This clonotype was picked up a small number of times. The V gene is TRBV11-1, the J gene TRBJ2-1; 10 bases are shared with TRBD1. V shed 6 bases, J shed 6 bases, and the junction held 5 bases outside the gene matches. The CDR3 totals 14 residues. Germline CDR1 reads SGHAT; CDR2 reads FQDESV (reference sequence). The CDR3 nucleotides read TGTGCCAGCAGGAGGGACAGGGGATCCAATGAGCAGTTCTTC. Amino acid sequence: CASRRDRGSNEQFF.

The gene calls are TRBV6-5 and TRBJ1-5; D remains ambiguous. Germline CDR1 MNHEY, CDR2 SVGAGI. This CDR3 region has 12 residues. V dropped 0 bases and J dropped 9 bases, with 6 bases sitting between them. The CDR3 here is CASSYSGGPQHF. The CDR3 DNA is TGTGCCAGCAGTTACTCAGGTGGGCCCCAGCATTTT.

This chain connects TRBV7-8 to TRBJ2-1; 8 bases are a match to TRBD2. Trimming cost V 1 base and J 2 bases; bases outside gene matches: 1. Germline V gives CDR1 SGHVS, CDR2 FQNEAQ. This CDR3 is built from 15 residues. The CDR3, as DNA: TGTGCCAGCAGCTTAGTTAGCGGGACCTACAATGAGCAGTTCTTC. Translation gives CASSLVSGTYNEQFF.

The chain couples TRBV2 to TRBJ2-3, with no clear D. The CDR3 spans 13 residues. V was cut by 6 bases and J by 6 bases, with 13 bases left in between. The germline V gene has CDR1 SNHLY and CDR2 FYNNEI. CDR3 nucleotide sequence: TGTGCCAGCAGGCCCACGCCGGGCGATACGCAGTATTTT. It translates to CASRPTPGDTQYF.

Here the CDR3 reads CASSEQTGIASEQYF. The DNA of the CDR3 is TGTGCCAGCAGTGAGCAGACAGGAATTGCTTCCGAGCAGTACTTC. The V gene is TRBV2, the J gene TRBJ2-7; D perhaps matches TRBD1 (6 bases). CDR3 length equals 15 residues. The V gene lost 3 bases and the J gene lost 6 bases, with 18 bases spanning the gap. Germline values: CDR1 SNHLY, CDR2 FYNNEI.

This clonotype appeared a few times. V is TRBV6-1 and J is TRBJ2-5; 8 nucleotides match TRBD1. CDR1 MNHNS and CDR2 SASEGT come from the germline V gene. CDR3 size: 17 residues. V was clipped by 6 bases and J by 5 bases; unmatched bases: 17. CDR3: CASSSTASGGAGETQYF. The CDR3 bases are TGTGCCAGCAGCAGTACAGCTTCAGGGGGCGCGGGGGAGACCCAGTACTTC.

The sample holds many counts of this clonotype. This rearrangement joins TRBV7-6 to TRBJ2-3; D not resolved. CDR3 length: 14 residues. Germline assignment: CDR1 SGHVS and CDR2 FNYEAQ. Trimming took off 3 bases at V and 0 bases at J, with 7 bases between the two ends. CDR3 residues: CASSLGPSTDTQYF. The CDR3 region has the DNA TGTGCCAGCAGCTTGGGCCCGAGCACAGATACGCAGTATTTT. Filled out from reference TRBV7-6 and TRBJ2-3, the complete variable domain reads GAGVSQSPRYKVTKRGQDVALRCDPISGHVSLYWYRQALGQGPEFLTYFNYEAQQDKSGLPNDRFSAERPEGSISTLTIQRTEQRDSAMYRCASSLGPSTDTQYFGPGTRLTVL.

The genes are TRBV27 and TRBJ1-5; perhaps TRBD1 as D (5 bases). The CDR3 contains 13 residues. V was clipped by 6 bases and J by 6 bases, with 12 bases between them. Germline CDR1 and CDR2: MNHEY and SMNVEV (reference sequence). In nucleotides, the CDR3 is TGTGCCAGCAGCCAAGGGGTCTTTCAGCCCCAGCATTTT. Translated, it gives CASSQGVFQPQHF.

The chain has TRBV6-1 and TRBJ2-1; 9 bases align to TRBD2. J lost 8 bases, V lost 6 bases, and 11 bases had no gene match. The CDR3 is made up of 15 amino acids. Germline values: CDR1 MNHNS, CDR2 SASEGT. CDR3 residues: CASRAPGTSTDEQFF. CDR3 coding DNA: TGTGCCAGCAGAGCCCCCGGGACTAGCACTGATGAGCAGTTCTTC.

This chain joins TRBV7-2 and TRBJ2-1; D remains ambiguous. Germline CDR1 is SGHTA and CDR2 is FQGNSA. This CDR3 region has 13 residues. Trimming took 3 bases from V and 5 from J, leaving 8 bases between them. The CDR3 region has the DNA TGTGCCAGCAGCTTTACCCGGGACAATGAGCAGTTCTTC. Translated, it gives CASSFTRDNEQFF.

The chain combines TRBV29-1 with TRBJ2-1, with TRBD2 matching 10 bases. The CDR3 loop spans 17 amino acids. Germline CDR1 reads SQVTM; CDR2 reads ANQGSEA. The V and J ends lost 3 bases and 6 bases, in that order; junction bases with no gene match: 14. CDR3 in DNA: TGCAGCGTTGACGACCTTAGGGGAGCGGGAGGGGTCAATGAGCAGTTCTTC. Translated, it gives CSVDDLRGAGGVNEQFF.